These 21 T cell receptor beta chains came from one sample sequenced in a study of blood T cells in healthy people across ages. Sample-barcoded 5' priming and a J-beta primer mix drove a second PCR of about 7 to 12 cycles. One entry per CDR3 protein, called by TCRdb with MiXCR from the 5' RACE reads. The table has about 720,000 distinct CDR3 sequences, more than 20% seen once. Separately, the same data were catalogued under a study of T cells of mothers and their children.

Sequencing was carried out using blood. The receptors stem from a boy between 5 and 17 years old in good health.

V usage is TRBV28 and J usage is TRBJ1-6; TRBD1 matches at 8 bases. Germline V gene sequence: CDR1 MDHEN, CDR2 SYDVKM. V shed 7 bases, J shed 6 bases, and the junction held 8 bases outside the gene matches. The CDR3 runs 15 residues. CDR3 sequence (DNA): TGTGCCAGCATTGACTCCAGGGGGCCTAATTCACCCCTCCACTTT. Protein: CASIDSRGPNSPLHF.

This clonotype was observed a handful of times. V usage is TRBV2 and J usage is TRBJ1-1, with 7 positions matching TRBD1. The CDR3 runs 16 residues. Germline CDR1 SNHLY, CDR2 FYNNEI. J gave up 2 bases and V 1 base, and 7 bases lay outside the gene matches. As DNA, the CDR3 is TGTGCCAGCAGTGAAGGAGGGGGCAGAACAAACACTGAAGCTTTCTTT. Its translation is CASSEGGGRTNTEAFF.

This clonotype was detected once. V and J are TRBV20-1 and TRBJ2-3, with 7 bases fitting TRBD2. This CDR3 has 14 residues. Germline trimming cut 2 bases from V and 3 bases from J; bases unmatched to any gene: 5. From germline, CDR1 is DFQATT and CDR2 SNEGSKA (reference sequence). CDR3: CSARLLGRTDTQYF. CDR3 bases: TGCAGTGCTAGATTGCTCGGGAGGACAGATACGCAGTATTTT.

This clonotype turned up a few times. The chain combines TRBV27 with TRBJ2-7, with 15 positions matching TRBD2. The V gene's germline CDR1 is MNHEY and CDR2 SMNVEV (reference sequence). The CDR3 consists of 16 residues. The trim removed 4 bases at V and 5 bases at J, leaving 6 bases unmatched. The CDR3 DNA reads TGTGCCAGCAGTTACTCCGGACTAGCGGGAGGGCACGAGCAGTACTTC. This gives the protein CASSYSGLAGGHEQYF.

CDR3 protein: CATSDGTGGSIQYF. The CDR3 DNA follows: TGTGCCACCAGTGACGGGACAGGGGGAAGCATTCAGTACTTC. The chain combines TRBV24-1 with TRBJ2-4, with 11 bases fitting TRBD1. The CDR3 loop spans 14 amino acids. V gave up 4 bases and J gave up 9 bases; unmatched junction bases: 4. In germline, CDR1 is KGHDR, CDR2 SFDVKD.

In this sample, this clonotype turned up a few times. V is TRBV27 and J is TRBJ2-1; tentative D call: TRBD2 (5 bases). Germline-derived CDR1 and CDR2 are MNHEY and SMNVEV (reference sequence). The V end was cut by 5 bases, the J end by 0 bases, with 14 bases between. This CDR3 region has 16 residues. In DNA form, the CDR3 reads TGTGCCAGCAGTCCCACCCTAGCCACCTCCTACAATGAGCAGTTCTTC. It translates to CASSPTLATSYNEQFF.

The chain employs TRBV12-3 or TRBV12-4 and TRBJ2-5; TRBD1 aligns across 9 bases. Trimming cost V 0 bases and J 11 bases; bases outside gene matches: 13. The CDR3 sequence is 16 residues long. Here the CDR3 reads CASSLAGTGSLWEQYF. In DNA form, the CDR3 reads TGTGCCAGCAGTTTAGCAGGGACAGGGAGCTTATGGGAGCAGTACTTC.

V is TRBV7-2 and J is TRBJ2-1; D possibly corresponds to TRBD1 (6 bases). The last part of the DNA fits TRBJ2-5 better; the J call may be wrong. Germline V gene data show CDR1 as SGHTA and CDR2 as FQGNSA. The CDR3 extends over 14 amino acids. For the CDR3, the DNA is TGTGCCAGCAGCTTAGCGTGGGACACCGAGACCCAGTACTTC. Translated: CASSLAWDTETQYF.

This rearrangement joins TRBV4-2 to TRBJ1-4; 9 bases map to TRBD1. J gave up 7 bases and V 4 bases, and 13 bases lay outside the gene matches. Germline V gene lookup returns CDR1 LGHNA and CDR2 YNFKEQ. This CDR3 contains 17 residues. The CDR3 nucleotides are TGTGCCAGCAGCCGGGCCATCCTCGGGACAGGGACTGAAAAACTGTTTTTT. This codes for CASSRAILGTGTEKLFF.

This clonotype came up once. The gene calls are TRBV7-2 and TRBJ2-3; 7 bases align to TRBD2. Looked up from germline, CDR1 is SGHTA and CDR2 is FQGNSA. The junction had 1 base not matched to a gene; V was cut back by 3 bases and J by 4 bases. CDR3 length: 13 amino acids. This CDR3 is CASSFRGADTQYF. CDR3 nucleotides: TGTGCCAGCAGCTTCCGGGGGGCAGATACGCAGTATTTT.

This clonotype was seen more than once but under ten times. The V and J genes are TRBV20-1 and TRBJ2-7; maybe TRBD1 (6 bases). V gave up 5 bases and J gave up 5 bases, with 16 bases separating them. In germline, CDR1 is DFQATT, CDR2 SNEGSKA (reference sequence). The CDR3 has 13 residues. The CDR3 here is CSAPGQLSDEQYF. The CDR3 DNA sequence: TGCAGTGCTCCCGGACAGCTTAGCGACGAGCAGTACTTC.

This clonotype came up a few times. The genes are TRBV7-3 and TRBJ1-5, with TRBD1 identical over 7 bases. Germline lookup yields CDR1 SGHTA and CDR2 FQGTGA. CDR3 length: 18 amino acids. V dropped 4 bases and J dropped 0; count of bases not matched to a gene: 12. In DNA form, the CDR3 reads TGTGCCAGCAGCTCGCCGGGACAGAGCTTTTATAGCAATCAGCCCCAGCATTTT. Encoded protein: CASSSPGQSFYSNQPQHF.

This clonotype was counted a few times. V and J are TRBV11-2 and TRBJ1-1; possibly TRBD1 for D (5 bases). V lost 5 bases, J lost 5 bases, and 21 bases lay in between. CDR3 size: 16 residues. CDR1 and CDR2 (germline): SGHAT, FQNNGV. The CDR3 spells CASSALGGWVATEAFF. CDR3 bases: TGTGCCAGCAGCGCCTTGGGGGGTTGGGTAGCGACTGAAGCTTTCTTT. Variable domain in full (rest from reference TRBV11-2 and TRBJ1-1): EAGVAQSPRYKIIEKRQSVAFWCNPISGHATLYWYQQILGQGPKLLIQFQNNGVVDDSQLPKDRFSAERLKGVDSTLKIQPAKLEDSAVYLCASSALGGWVATEAFFGQGTRLTVV.

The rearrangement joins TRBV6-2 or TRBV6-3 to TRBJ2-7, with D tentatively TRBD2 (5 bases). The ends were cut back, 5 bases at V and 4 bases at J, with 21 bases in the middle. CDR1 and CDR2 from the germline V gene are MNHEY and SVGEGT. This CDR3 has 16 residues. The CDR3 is CASSNPVSAGRYEQYF. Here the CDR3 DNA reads TGTGCCAGCAGTAATCCTGTAAGCGCGGGTAGATACGAGCAGTACTTC.

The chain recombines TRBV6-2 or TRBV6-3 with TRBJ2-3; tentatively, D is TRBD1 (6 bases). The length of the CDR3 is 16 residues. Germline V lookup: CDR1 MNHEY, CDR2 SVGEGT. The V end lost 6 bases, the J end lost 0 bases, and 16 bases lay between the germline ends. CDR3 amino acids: CASSLPLGASTDTQYF. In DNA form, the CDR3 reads TGTGCCAGCAGCCTACCTCTGGGGGCTAGCACAGATACGCAGTATTTT.

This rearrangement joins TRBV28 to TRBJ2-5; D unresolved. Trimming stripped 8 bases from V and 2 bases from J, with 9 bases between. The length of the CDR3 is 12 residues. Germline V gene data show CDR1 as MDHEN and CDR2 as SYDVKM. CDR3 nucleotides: TGTGCCAGCGGTTCGAGACAAGAGACCCAGTACTTC. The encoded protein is CASGSRQETQYF.

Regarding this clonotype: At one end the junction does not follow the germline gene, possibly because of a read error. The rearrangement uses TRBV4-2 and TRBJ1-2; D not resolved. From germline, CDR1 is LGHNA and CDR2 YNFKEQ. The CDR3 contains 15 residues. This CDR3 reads CASRQGTVANYGYTF. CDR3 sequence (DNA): TGTGCCAGCAGGCAAGGAACAGTTGCTAACTATGGCTACACCTTC.

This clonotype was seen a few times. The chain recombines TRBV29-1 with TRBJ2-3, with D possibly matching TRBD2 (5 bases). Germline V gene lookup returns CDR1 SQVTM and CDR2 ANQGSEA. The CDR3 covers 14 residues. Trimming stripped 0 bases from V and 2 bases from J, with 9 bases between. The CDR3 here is CSVEDLDSTDTQYF. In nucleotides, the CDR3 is TGCAGCGTTGAAGACCTGGACTCCACAGATACGCAGTATTTT.

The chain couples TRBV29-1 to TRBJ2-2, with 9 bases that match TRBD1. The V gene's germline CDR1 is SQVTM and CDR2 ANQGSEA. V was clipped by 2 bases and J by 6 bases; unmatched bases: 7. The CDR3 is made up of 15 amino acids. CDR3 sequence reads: CSVEWEDRGPGELFF. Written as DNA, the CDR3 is TGCAGCGTTGAATGGGAGGACAGGGGCCCCGGGGAGCTGTTTTTT.

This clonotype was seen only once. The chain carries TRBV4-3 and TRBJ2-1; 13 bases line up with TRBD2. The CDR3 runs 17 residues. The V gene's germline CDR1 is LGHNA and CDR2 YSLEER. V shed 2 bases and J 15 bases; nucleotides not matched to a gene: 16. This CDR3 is CASSQTGGLAGSDALFF. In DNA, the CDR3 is TGCGCCAGCAGCCAAACGGGGGGACTAGCGGGGTCAGATGCTCTGTTCTTC.

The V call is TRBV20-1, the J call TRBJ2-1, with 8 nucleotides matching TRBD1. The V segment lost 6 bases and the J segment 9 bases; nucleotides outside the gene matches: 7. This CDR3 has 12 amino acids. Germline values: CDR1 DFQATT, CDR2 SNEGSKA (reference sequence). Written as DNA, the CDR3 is TGCAGTGCAACGACAGGGGAGGTTGAGCAGTTCTTC. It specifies CSATTGEVEQFF.